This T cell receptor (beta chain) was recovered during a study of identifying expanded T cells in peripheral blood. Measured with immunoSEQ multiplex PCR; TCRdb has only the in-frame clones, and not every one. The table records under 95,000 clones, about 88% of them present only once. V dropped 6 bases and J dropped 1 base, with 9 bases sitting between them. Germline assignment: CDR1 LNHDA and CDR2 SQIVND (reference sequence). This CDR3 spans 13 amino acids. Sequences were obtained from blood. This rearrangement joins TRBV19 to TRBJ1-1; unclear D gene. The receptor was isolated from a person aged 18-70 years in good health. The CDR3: CASSEQKNTEAFF. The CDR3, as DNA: TGTGCCAGTAGCGAACAGAAGAACACTGAAGCTTTCTTT. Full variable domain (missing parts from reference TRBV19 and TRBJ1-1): DGGITQSPKYLFRKEGQNVTLSCEQNLNHDAMYWYRQDPGQGLRLIYYSQIVNDFQKGDIAEGYSVSREKKESFPLTVTSAQKNPTAFYLCASSEQKNTEAFFGQGTRLTVV.